These 10 T cell receptor beta chains share one sample of origin, sequenced in a study of blood T cell repertoires in COVID-19. Sequencing used immunoSEQ multiplex PCR; TCRdb keeps in-frame clones, though not all of them. There are roughly 87,000 clones in the sample; 70% to 85% occur only once, and around 3.3% lies in the top ten. The sample taken for sequencing was peripheral blood. The origin of the receptors is a woman over 75 with COVID-19, enrolled during active disease.

The rearrangement joins TRBV5-1 to TRBJ1-4, with 8 bases that match TRBD1. The length of the CDR3 is 15 residues. Germline-derived CDR1 and CDR2 are SGHRS and YFSETQ. Trimming at V came to 1 base and at J to 5 bases, leaving 4 bases not matched to a gene. CDR3 amino acids: CASSLQGAPNEKLFF. For the CDR3, the DNA is TGCGCCAGCAGCTTGCAGGGGGCTCCGAATGAAAAACTGTTTTTT.

This chain connects TRBV6-5 to TRBJ1-5, with 8 nucleotides matching TRBD1. The V and J ends lost 6 bases and 2 bases, in that order; junction bases with no gene match: 6. The CDR3 length is 15 residues. Germline CDR1 is MNHEY and CDR2 is SVGAGI. This chain's CDR3 is CASRYDRGRNQPQHF. Written as DNA, the CDR3 is TGTGCCAGCAGATACGACAGGGGTCGCAATCAGCCCCAGCATTTT.

V usage is TRBV4-2 and J usage is TRBJ2-7; TRBD2 is a possible D gene (6 bases). There are 14 residues in the CDR3. The germline V and J ends were trimmed by 0 bases and 2 bases, with 8 bases remaining between them. Per germline, CDR1 LGHNA and CDR2 YNFKEQ. CDR3 residues: CASSQEGGPYEQYF. The CDR3 nucleotides read TGTGCCAGCAGCCAAGAGGGAGGCCCCTACGAGCAGTACTTC.

The chain joins TRBV5-1 to TRBJ2-7; maybe TRBD1 (6 bases). The CDR3 has 14 residues. Between the trimmed V and J ends, which lost 4 bases and 0 bases, there was a span of 11 bases. Germline assignment: CDR1 SGHRS and CDR2 YFSETQ. In nucleotides, the CDR3 is TGCGCCAGCAGCCATGGGGGCAGCTCCTACGAGCAGTACTTC. Amino acids: CASSHGGSSYEQYF.

This clone was detected only once. V usage is TRBV18 and J usage is TRBJ1-2, with a weak D call TRBD1 (5 bases). The germline gives CDR1 KGHSH, CDR2 LQKENI. This CDR3 contains 15 residues. V was clipped by 3 bases and J by 1 base, with 12 bases between them. CDR3 region: CASSPGGPDNYGYTF. The CDR3 DNA is TGTGCCAGCTCACCGGGGGGACCCGATAACTATGGCTACACCTTC. Drawing the rest from reference TRBV18 and TRBJ1-2, the complete variable domain is NAGVMQNPRHLVRRRGQEARLRCSPMKGHSHVYWYRQLPEEGLKFMVYLQKENIIDESGMPKERFSAEFPKEGPSILRIQQVVRGDSAAYFCASSPGGPDNYGYTFGSGTRLTVV.

The chain recombines TRBV6-4 with TRBJ2-5; TRBD2 matches 7 bases. V shed 5 bases and J 5 bases; nucleotides not matched to a gene: 5. Germline-derived CDR1 and CDR2 are MRHNA and SNTAGT. This CDR3 has 13 residues. The CDR3 sequence: CASSQRRGETQYF. The CDR3 DNA is TGTGCCAGCAGTCAGAGGCGGGGGGAGACCCAGTACTTC.

This CDR3 is CASSLQLANTDTQYF. In DNA form, the CDR3 reads TGTGCCAGCAGCTTGCAACTAGCGAACACAGATACGCAGTATTTT. The chain couples TRBV5-6 to TRBJ2-3, with 7 positions matching TRBD2. Unmatched junction bases numbered 4, after V lost 1 base and J lost 2 bases. The CDR3 has 15 residues. Germline CDR1 is SGHDT and CDR2 is YYEEEE.

This sequence joins TRBV20-1 and TRBJ2-4, with D maybe TRBD2 (5 bases). V shed 3 bases and J shed 1 base, with 13 bases lying between them. This CDR3 is 15 amino acids long. Germline-derived CDR1 and CDR2 are DFQATT and SNEGSKA (reference sequence). CDR3 DNA: TGCAGTGCTAGTTCAGCGGAGACGGCCAAAAACATTCAGTACTTC. It yields the protein CSASSAETAKNIQYF.

The J gene is TRBJ2-1, the V gene TRBV20-1; 7 nucleotides align to TRBD2. The CDR3 totals 14 residues. J gave up 9 bases and V 3 bases, and 11 bases lay outside the gene matches. The germline CDR1 and CDR2 sequences are DFQATT and SNEGSKA (reference sequence). In DNA form, the CDR3 reads TGCAGTGCTAGTTCGGCGGGAGCGGAAACTGAGCAGTTCTTC. It specifies CSASSAGAETEQFF.

The gene calls are TRBV24-1 and TRBJ2-1; 10 bases line up with TRBD2. The V and J ends lost 5 bases and 2 bases, in that order; junction bases with no gene match: 17. Germline V gives CDR1 KGHDR, CDR2 SFDVKD. The CDR3 is 20 residues long. The CDR3 sequence: CATSGELGGLAGDPYNEQFF. The DNA of the CDR3 is TGTGCCACCAGTGGTGAGTTGGGGGGGCTAGCGGGGGATCCCTACAATGAGCAGTTCTTC.